Detailed here is one TCR beta chain. The CDR3 loop spans 15 amino acids. V was trimmed by 0 bases and J by 7 bases, leaving 10 bases between them. Germline V gene lookup returns CDR1 LGHNA and CDR2 YNFKEQ. This entry is derived from a study of T-cell memory formation after mild COVID-19. TCRdb reprocessed the 5' RACE reads via MiXCR and lists one record per CDR3 protein. The table shows approximately 230,000 distinct CDR3 sequences, with 15% to 20% occurring only once. The V call is TRBV4-2, the J call TRBJ1-6; D unclear. This TCR derives from a man in his late teens or twenties who had mild COVID-19 (a few samples of this study predate the infection). Cell type and time point are not known. The material sequenced was PBMCs or a T cell subset sorted from them (not recorded which). Here the CDR3 reads CASSQEGGRNSPLHF. The CDR3, as DNA: TGTGCCAGCAGCCAAGAAGGAGGAAGAAATTCACCCCTCCACTTT.